This T cell receptor (beta chain) was sequenced during a study of a mutant IDH1 vaccine in newly diagnosed glioma. The time point is: baseline, week 1 (first vaccination visit). Treatment: pre-vaccination baseline after standard-of-care therapy. Some clones are missing from TCRdb's copy, which holds only in-frame ones; the method was immunoSEQ multiplex PCR. Of 30,000 or so clones listed, about 85% are singletons. This CDR3 is 14 amino acids long. V was clipped by 2 bases and J by 4 bases, with 9 bases between them. Germline CDR1 and CDR2: LNHNV and YYDKDF (reference sequence). The sequence came from a woman between 40 and 50 years old with glioma. The chain employs TRBV15 and TRBJ1-3, with D unresolved. The source was PBMCs, collected from a glioma patient treated with radiotherapy, temozolomide or both. The CDR3 here is CATSRNRAGNTIYF. DNA of the CDR3: TGTGCCACCAGCAGAAACAGAGCGGGAAACACCATATATTTT.